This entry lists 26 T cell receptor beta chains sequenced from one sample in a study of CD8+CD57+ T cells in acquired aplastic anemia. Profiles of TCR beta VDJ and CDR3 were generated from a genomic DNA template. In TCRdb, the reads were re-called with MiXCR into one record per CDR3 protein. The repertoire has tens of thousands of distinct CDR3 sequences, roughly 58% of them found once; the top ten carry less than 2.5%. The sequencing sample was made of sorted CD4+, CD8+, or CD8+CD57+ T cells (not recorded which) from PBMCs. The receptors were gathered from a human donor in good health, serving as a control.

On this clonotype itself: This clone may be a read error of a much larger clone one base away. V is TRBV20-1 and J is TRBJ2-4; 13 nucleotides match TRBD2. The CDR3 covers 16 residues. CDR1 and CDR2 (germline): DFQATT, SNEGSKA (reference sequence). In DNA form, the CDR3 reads TGCAGTGCTAATATTGCCACCGGGACTAGCGGGAACATTCCGTACTTC. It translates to CSANIATGTSGNIPYF.

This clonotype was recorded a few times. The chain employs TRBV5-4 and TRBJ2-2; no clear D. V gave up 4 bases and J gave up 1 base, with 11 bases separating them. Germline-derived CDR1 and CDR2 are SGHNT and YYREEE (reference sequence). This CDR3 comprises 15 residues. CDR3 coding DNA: TGTGCCAGCAGCCTGACAACACGGAACACCGGGGAGCTGTTTTTT. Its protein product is CASSLTTRNTGELFF.

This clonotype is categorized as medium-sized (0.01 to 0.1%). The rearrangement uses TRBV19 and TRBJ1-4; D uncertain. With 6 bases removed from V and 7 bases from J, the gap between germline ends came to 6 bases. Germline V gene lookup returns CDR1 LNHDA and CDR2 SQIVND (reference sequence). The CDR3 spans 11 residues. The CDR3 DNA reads TGTGCCAGTAGGAGCAGTGAAAAACTGTTTTTT. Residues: CASRSSEKLFF.

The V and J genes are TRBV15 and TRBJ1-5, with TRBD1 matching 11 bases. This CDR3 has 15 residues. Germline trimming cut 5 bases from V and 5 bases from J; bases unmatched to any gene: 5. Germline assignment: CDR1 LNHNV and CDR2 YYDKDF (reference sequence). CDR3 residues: CATSRDRGLHQPQHF. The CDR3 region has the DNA TGTGCCACCAGCCGGGACAGGGGGTTACATCAGCCCCAGCATTTT.

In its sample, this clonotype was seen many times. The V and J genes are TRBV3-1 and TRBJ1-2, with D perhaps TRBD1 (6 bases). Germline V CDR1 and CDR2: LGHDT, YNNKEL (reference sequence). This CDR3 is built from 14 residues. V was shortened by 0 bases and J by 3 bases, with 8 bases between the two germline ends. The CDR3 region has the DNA TGTGCCAGCAGCCAAGATCGGACAGACTATGGCTACACCTTC. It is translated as CASSQDRTDYGYTF. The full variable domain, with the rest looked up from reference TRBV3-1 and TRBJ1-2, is DTAVSQTPKYLVTQMGNDKSIKCEQNLGHDTMYWYKQDSKKFLKIMFSYNNKELIINETVPNRFSPKSPDKAHLNLHINSLELGDSAVYFCASSQDRTDYGYTFGSGTRLTVV.

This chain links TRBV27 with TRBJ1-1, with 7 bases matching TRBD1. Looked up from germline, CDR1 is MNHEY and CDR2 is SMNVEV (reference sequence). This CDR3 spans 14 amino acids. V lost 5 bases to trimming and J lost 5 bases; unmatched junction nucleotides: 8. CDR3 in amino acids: CASSRTTGLTEAFF. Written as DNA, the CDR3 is TGTGCCAGCAGTCGGACGACAGGGCTAACTGAAGCTTTCTTT.

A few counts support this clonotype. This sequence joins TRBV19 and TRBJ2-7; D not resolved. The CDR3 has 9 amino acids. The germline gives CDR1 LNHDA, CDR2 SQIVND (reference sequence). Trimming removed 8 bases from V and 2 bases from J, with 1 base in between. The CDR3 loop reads CASAYEQYF. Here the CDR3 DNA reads TGTGCCAGTGCCTACGAGCAGTACTTC.

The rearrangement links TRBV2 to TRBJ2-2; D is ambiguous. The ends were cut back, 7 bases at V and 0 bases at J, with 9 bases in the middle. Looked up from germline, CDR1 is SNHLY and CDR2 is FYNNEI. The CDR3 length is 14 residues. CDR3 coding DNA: TGTGCCAGCAATTACCTGGCGAACACCGGGGAGCTGTTTTTT. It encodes CASNYLANTGELFF.

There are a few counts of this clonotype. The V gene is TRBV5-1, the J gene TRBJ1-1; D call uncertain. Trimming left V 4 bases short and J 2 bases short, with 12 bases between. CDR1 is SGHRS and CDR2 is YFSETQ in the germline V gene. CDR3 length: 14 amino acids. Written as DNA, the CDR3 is TGCGCCAGCAGCACGGACGGCAGCAACACTGAAGCTTTCTTT. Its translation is CASSTDGSNTEAFF.

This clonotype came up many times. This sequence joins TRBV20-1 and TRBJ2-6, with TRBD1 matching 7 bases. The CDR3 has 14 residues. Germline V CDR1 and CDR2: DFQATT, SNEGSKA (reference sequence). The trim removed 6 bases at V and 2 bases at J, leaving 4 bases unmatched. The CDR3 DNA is TGCAGTGCCCCGACAGGGACTGGGGCCAACGTCCTGACTTTC. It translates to CSAPTGTGANVLTF.

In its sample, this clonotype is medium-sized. The CDR3 coding sequence is TGTGCCAGTAGTATGGGCGGACTAGCAGAGACCCAGTACTTC. Its protein is CASSMGGLAETQYF. The chain carries TRBV19 and TRBJ2-5; TRBD2 matches at 8 bases. This CDR3 contains 14 residues. V gave up 3 bases and J gave up 4 bases; unmatched junction bases: 4. Germline CDR1 LNHDA, CDR2 SQIVND (reference sequence).

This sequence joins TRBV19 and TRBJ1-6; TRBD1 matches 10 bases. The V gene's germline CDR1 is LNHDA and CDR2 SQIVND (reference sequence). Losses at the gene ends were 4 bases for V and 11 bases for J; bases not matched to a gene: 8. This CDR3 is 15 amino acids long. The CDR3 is CASSSSTGGSPPLHF. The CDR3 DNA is TGTGCCAGTAGTAGTTCGACAGGGGGCTCTCCACCCCTCCACTTT.

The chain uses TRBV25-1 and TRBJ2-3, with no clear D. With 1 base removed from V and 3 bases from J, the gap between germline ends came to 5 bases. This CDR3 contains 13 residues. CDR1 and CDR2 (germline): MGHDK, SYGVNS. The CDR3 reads CASSEFGTDTQYF. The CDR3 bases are TGTGCCAGCAGTGAATTTGGGACAGATACGCAGTATTTT.

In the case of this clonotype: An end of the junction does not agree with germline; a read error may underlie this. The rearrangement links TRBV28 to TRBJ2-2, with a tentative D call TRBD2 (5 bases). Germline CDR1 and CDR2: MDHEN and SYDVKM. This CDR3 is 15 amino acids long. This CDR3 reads CVSRVSAGDTGELFF. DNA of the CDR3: TGTGTCAGCCGGGTATCGGCCGGGGACACCGGGGAGCTGTTTTTT.

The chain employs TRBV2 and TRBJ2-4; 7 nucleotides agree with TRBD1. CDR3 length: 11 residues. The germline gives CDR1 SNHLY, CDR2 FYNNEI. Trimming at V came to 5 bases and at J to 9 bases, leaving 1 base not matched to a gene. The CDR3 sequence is CASSWDSIQYF. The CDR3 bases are TGTGCCAGCAGTTGGGACAGCATTCAGTACTTC.

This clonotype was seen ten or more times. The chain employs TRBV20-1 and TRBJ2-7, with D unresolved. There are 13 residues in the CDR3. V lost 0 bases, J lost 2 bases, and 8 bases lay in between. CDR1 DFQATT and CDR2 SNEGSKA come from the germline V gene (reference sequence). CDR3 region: CSAREASPYEQYF. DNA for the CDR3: TGCAGTGCTAGAGAGGCGTCCCCCTACGAGCAGTACTTC.

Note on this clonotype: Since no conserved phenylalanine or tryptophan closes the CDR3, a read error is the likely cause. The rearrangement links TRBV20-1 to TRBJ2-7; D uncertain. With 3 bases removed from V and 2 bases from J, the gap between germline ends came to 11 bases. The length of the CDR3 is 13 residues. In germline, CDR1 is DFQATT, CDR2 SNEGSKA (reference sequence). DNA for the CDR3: TGCAGTGCTAGTGCACATGGGACCTACGAGCAGTACCTC. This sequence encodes CSASAHGTYEQYL.

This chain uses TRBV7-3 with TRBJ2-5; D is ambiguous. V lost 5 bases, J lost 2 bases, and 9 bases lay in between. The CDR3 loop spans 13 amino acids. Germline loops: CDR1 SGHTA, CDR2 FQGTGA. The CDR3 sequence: CASSTVQQETQYF. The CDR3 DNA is TGTGCCAGCAGCACCGTCCAACAAGAGACCCAGTACTTC.

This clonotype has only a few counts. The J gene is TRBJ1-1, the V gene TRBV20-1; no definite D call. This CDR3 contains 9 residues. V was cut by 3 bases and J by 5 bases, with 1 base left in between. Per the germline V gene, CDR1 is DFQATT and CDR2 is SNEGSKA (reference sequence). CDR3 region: CSASTEAFF. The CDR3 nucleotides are TGCAGTGCTAGTACTGAAGCTTTCTTT.

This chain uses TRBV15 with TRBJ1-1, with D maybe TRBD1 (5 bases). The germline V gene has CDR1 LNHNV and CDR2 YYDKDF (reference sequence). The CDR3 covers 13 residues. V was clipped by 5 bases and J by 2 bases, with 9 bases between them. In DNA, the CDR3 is TGTGCCACCAGCCGGACATATAACACTGAAGCTTTCTTT. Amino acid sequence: CATSRTYNTEAFF.

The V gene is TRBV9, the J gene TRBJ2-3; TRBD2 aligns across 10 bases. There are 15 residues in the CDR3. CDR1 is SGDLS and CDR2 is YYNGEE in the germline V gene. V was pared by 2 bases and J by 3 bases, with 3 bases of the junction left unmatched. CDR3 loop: CASSVPTSGTDTQYF. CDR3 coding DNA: TGTGCCAGCAGCGTCCCGACTAGCGGGACAGATACGCAGTATTTT.

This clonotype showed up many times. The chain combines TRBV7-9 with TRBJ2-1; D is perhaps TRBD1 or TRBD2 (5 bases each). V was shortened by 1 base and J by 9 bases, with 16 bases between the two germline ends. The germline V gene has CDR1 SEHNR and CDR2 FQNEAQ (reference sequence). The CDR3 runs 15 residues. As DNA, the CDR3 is TGTGCCAGCAGCTTAGTTGGGACGGAGAGTGGTGAGCAGTTCTTC. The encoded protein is CASSLVGTESGEQFF.

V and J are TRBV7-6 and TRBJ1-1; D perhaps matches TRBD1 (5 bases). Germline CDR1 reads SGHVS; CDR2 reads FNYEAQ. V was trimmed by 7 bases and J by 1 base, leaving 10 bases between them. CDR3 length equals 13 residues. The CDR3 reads CASTLGENTEAFF. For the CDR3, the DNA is TGTGCCAGCACCCTAGGGGAGAACACTGAAGCTTTCTTT.

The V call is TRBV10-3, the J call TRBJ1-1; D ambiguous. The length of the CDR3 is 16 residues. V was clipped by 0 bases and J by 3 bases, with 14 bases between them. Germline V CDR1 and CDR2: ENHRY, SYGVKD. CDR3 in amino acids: CAISESPSLSDTEAFF. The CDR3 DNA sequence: TGTGCCATCAGTGAGTCCCCGAGTTTATCGGACACTGAAGCTTTCTTT.

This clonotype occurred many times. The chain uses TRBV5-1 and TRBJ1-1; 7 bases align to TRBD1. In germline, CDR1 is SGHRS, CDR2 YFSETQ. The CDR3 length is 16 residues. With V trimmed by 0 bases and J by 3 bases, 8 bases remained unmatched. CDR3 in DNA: TGCGCCAGCAGCTTGGTAGGGGGCATACCGGACACTGAAGCTTTCTTT. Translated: CASSLVGGIPDTEAFF.

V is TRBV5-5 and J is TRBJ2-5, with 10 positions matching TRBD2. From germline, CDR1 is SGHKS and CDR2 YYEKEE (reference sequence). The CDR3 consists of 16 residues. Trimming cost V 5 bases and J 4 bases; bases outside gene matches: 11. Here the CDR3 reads CASRSHGAGGRETQYF. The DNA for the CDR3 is TGTGCCAGCAGAAGTCACGGAGCGGGAGGGCGAGAGACCCAGTACTTC.